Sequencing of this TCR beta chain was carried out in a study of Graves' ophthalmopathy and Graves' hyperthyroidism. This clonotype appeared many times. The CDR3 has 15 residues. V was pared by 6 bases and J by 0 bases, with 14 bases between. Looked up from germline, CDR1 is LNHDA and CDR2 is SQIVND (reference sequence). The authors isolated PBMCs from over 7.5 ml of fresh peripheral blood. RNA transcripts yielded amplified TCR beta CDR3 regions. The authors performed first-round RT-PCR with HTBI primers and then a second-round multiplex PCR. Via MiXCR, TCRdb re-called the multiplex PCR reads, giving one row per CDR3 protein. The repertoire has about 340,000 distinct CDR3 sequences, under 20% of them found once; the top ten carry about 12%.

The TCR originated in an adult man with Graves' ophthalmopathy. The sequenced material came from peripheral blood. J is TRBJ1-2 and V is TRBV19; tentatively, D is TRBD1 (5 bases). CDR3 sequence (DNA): TGTGCCAGTAGCCAACGGGACGGACCTAACTATGGCTACACCTTC. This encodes CASSQRDGPNYGYTF. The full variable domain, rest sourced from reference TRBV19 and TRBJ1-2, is DGGITQSPKYLFRKEGQNVTLSCEQNLNHDAMYWYRQDPGQGLRLIYYSQIVNDFQKGDIAEGYSVSREKKESFPLTVTSAQKNPTAFYLCASSQRDGPNYGYTFGSGTRLTVV.